Listed below are T cell receptor beta chains from one sample, sequenced in a study of shared clonotypes between healthy human individuals. Profiled with immunoSEQ multiplex PCR; TCRdb holds only in-frame clones, not every one. Among more than 200,000 clones, 65% were seen once, and the ten largest hold 11%. Sequencing was performed on memory CD4+ T cells sorted from blood. The origin of the receptors is a man aged 25-45 years in good health. The CDR3 runs from the conserved cysteine through the conserved F or W. Each record gives: clone size, V gene, J gene, CDR3 protein. Rows may omit the clone size; those that give it use once, few, many or a size class.

>many|TRBV2|TRBJ2-1
CASSEAVQGHGRRQFF
>-|TRBV2|TRBJ1-2
CASSRTGESYGYTF
>-|TRBV9|TRBJ2-3
CASSVASGSGTSTDTQYF
>once|TRBV6-6|TRBJ1-1
CASRPGRRWSTEAFF
>-|TRBV10-1|TRBJ2-1
CASSEPGTSNNEQFF
>-|TRBV25-1|TRBJ2-7
CASSSPYGGSGEQYF
>-|TRBV6-1|TRBJ2-1
CASSVTSLWNEQFF
>-|TRBV5-1|TRBJ2-3
CASSMGGSTDTQYF
>few|TRBV5-6|TRBJ2-1
CASSLGGYEQFF
>-|TRBV28|TRBJ2-5
CASSSRPRTSRGGETQYF
>-|TRBV21-1|TRBJ2-7
CASSSKTGSPYEQYF
>-|TRBV7-9|TRBJ1-2
CASSLDLGDRGVGYTF
>-|TRBV2|TRBJ2-3
CASSEANTQYF
>-|TRBV5-1|TRBJ2-5
CASSLVPGQQETQYF
>-|TRBV6-5|TRBJ2-7
CASSYSHDYEQYF
>-|TRBV2|TRBJ1-4
CASRGRGLDEKLFF
>-|TRBV6-1|TRBJ2-2
CASSEGVVGTGVTGELFF
>few|TRBV10-3|TRBJ1-5
CAISESGTSAQPQHF
>-|TRBV7-2|TRBJ2-1
CASSLGWGGNNEQFF
>-|TRBV19|TRBJ2-6
CASARGQSSGANVLTF
>few|TRBV15|TRBJ1-5
CATSRDVSYSNQPQHF
>-|TRBV11-2|TRBJ2-5
CASSLVGETQYF
>-|TRBV5-5|TRBJ1-2
CASSLVTAGGYTF
>-|TRBV6-5|TRBJ1-5
CASNTGYEQPQHF
>-|TRBV10-2|TRBJ2-1
CASSATSGRHNEQFF
>-|TRBV9|TRBJ2-7
CASSAVPGQNSYEQYF
>-|TRBV5-8|TRBJ2-3
CASSLIEATDTQYF
>-|TRBV18|TRBJ2-7
CASSRRGTGYEQYF
>-|TRBV9|TRBJ1-2
CASSVSSGTASGYTF
>-|TRBV5-1|TRBJ2-6
CASSPQGSGANVLTF
>-|TRBV6-5|TRBJ1-1
CASSYTSLGNTEAFF
>many|TRBV6-5|TRBJ1-5
CASSPGYGEPQHF
>-|TRBV29-1|TRBJ2-3
CSLRFPSTDTQYF
>-|TRBV7-2|TRBJ1-1
CASSLRGGTSVTEAFF
>-|TRBV28|TRBJ2-1
CASSLSSLLGEQFF
>few|TRBV6-5|TRBJ2-2
CASSLTGLYTGELFF
>-|TRBV4-1|TRBJ1-5
CASSHLTGENQPQHF
>-|TRBV19|TRBJ2-7
CASSALGREVDSYSYEQYF
>-|TRBV28|TRBJ1-1
CASSLGGAELLAFF
>-|TRBV9|TRBJ2-1
CASSALGLAGGTYNEQFF
>-|TRBV7-2|TRBJ2-3
CASSLDPGPPDTQYF
>-|TRBV27|TRBJ2-7
CASSLVQALDEQYF
>-|TRBV7-8|TRBJ1-2
CASSEWGTGRNYGYTF
>few|TRBV2|TRBJ1-5
CASSEVGFEQPQHF
>-|TRBV11-2|TRBJ2-1
CASGLSSPNNEQFF